These 31 T cell receptor beta chains came from one sample sequenced in a study of blood T cell repertoires in COVID-19. TCRdb keeps only in-frame clones here, not all; method: immunoSEQ multiplex PCR. The table lists hundreds of thousands of clones, less than 90% of them singletons. Source material: PBMCs or T cells enriched from blood (not recorded which). These receptors were collected from a woman younger than 45 who had recovered from COVID-19.

The chain uses TRBV10-3 and TRBJ2-1; D call uncertain. The V and J ends lost 2 bases and 7 bases respectively, with 15 bases between them. This CDR3 spans 15 amino acids. Germline V CDR1 and CDR2: ENHRY, SYGVKD. CDR3 nucleotide sequence: TGTGCCATCAGTGAGGGTCTACCCACCTTGAATGAGCAGTTCTTC. It codes for CAISEGLPTLNEQFF.

This chain's CDR3 is CASSASPGDYGYTF. CDR3 nucleotide sequence: TGTGCCAGCAGCGCCTCACCGGGGGACTATGGCTACACCTTC. The V call is TRBV5-6, the J call TRBJ1-2; D is perhaps TRBD1 (5 bases). The germline V gene encodes CDR1 SGHDT and CDR2 YYEEEE. The CDR3 is made up of 14 amino acids. The germline V and J ends were trimmed by 4 bases and 3 bases, with 13 bases remaining between them.

This clone was seen only a few times. The rearrangement joins TRBV5-1 to TRBJ2-1; TRBD2 aligns across 10 bases. Germline trimming cut 2 bases from V and 8 bases from J; bases unmatched to any gene: 7. The germline V gene encodes CDR1 SGHRS and CDR2 YFSETQ. CDR3 length: 15 amino acids. DNA of the CDR3: TGCGCCAGCAGCTTCGGTACTAGCGGGAATCATGAGCAGTTCTTC. This codes for CASSFGTSGNHEQFF.

The V call is TRBV28, the J call TRBJ2-1; TRBD2 matches 12 bases. In germline, CDR1 is MDHEN, CDR2 SYDVKM. The junction had 12 bases not matched to a gene; V was cut back by 5 bases and J by 1 base. The CDR3 length is 19 residues. DNA for the CDR3: TGTGCCAGCAGTCCGACTCACTTGACTAGCGGGAGATCCTACAATGAGCAGTTCTTC. This sequence encodes CASSPTHLTSGRSYNEQFF.

The CDR3 sequence: CASSLDFAGNTIYF. CDR3 in DNA: TGTGCCAGCAGCTTGGACTTCGCTGGAAACACCATATATTTT. The rearrangement joins TRBV5-4 to TRBJ1-3; D call uncertain. V was shortened by 0 bases and J by 2 bases, with 6 bases between the two germline ends. There are 14 residues in the CDR3. Germline V lookup: CDR1 SGHNT, CDR2 YYREEE (reference sequence). Variable domain in full (rest from reference TRBV5-4 and TRBJ1-3): ETGVTQSPTHLIKTRGQQVTLRCSSQSGHNTVSWYQQALGQGPQFIFQYYREEENGRGNFPPRFSGLQFPNYSSELNVNALELDDSALYLCASSLDFAGNTIYFGEGSWLTVV.

The rearrangement uses TRBV27 and TRBJ1-1; 8 nucleotides align to TRBD1. Per the germline V gene, CDR1 is MNHEY and CDR2 is SMNVEV (reference sequence). The CDR3 contains 14 residues. The trim removed 4 bases at V and 3 bases at J, leaving 4 bases unmatched. CDR3 sequence: CASSSPGGYTEAFF. The CDR3 bases are TGTGCCAGCAGTTCCCCAGGGGGCTACACTGAAGCTTTCTTT.

This clone occurred a few times. The DNA of the CDR3 is TGTGCCAGCAGCCAAGAGGGGCTTGGTGGCTACACCTTC. Translated: CASSQEGLGGYTF. The chain employs TRBV14 and TRBJ1-2; tentatively, D is TRBD1 (5 bases). Trimming removed 0 bases from V and 7 bases from J, with 9 bases in between. The germline CDR1 and CDR2 sequences are SGHDN and FVKESK. There are 13 residues in the CDR3.

The V and J genes are TRBV2 and TRBJ1-5; D perhaps matches TRBD1 (6 bases). This CDR3 comprises 13 residues. Germline values: CDR1 SNHLY, CDR2 FYNNEI. Trimming pared 6 bases from V and 0 bases from J, leaving 6 bases between. CDR3 sequence reads: CASRDSSNQPQHF. The DNA of the CDR3 is TGTGCCAGCAGGGACAGTAGCAATCAGCCCCAGCATTTT.

This chain connects TRBV6-4 to TRBJ2-2; 9 nucleotides line up with TRBD1. CDR1 and CDR2 from the germline V gene are MRHNA and SNTAGT. This CDR3 spans 16 amino acids. The V and J ends lost 0 bases and 2 bases, in that order; junction bases with no gene match: 1. Here the CDR3 DNA reads TGTGCCAGCAGTGACTCGGACAGGGGAAACACCGGGGAGCTGTTTTTT. This translates into CASSDSDRGNTGELFF.

The genes are TRBV30 and TRBJ1-4; D gene uncertain. Trimming took off 2 bases at V and 3 bases at J, with 22 bases between the two ends. Germline V gives CDR1 GTSNPN, CDR2 SVGIG (reference sequence). The CDR3 extends over 18 amino acids. For the CDR3, the DNA is TGTGCCTGGAGTAAAATCCGCTTTGGGTTGGGAGCTAATGAAAAACTGTTTTTT. Protein product: CAWSKIRFGLGANEKLFF.

CDR3 sequence (DNA): TGCGCCAGCAGTACAGGGGGAAACACCGGGGAGCTGTTTTTT. This sequence encodes CASSTGGNTGELFF. V usage is TRBV10-1 and J usage is TRBJ2-2, with 8 bases aligning to TRBD1. With 5 bases clipped from V and 2 bases from J, the junction kept 1 base outside the gene matches. CDR3 length: 14 residues. Germline CDR1 and CDR2: WNHNN and SYGVQD (reference sequence).

This chain uses TRBV20-1 with TRBJ2-2, with a weak D call TRBD2 (6 bases). The CDR3 has 14 amino acids. CDR1 is DFQATT and CDR2 is SNEGSKA in the germline V gene (reference sequence). With 3 bases removed from V and 5 bases from J, the gap between germline ends came to 13 bases. Here the CDR3 reads CSASSRLGTGELFF. In DNA, the CDR3 is TGCAGTGCTAGTTCGCGACTAGGAACCGGGGAGCTGTTTTTT.

A single count supports this clone. The V gene is TRBV9, the J gene TRBJ2-1; possible D gene TRBD1, 6 bases. Trimming stripped 0 bases from V and 4 bases from J, with 14 bases between. CDR1 and CDR2 from the germline V gene are SGDLS and YYNGEE. There are 16 residues in the CDR3. In nucleotides, the CDR3 is TGTGCCAGCAGCGTAGAGGACAGCGATTATTACAATGAGCAGTTCTTC. This gives the protein CASSVEDSDYYNEQFF.

V and J are TRBV5-1 and TRBJ1-2; no clear D gene. V was pared by 1 base and J by 4 bases, with 11 bases between. The CDR3 runs to 14 residues. Germline V gives CDR1 SGHRS, CDR2 YFSETQ. The CDR3 coding sequence is TGCGCCAGCAGCTTGAGCGAGGGCGGCTATGGCTACACCTTC. This sequence encodes CASSLSEGGYGYTF.

The J gene is TRBJ2-6, the V gene TRBV5-1; 7 bases line up with TRBD2. The CDR3 has 18 amino acids. In germline, CDR1 is SGHRS, CDR2 YFSETQ. Trimming took 1 base from V and 4 from J; bases not matched to a gene: 11. CDR3 protein: CASSLNLADLRGANVLTF. The CDR3 DNA is TGCGCCAGCAGCTTGAACCTAGCGGACCTGAGAGGGGCCAACGTCCTGACTTTC.

The chain combines TRBV9 with TRBJ1-2; D call uncertain. In germline, CDR1 is SGDLS, CDR2 YYNGEE. The CDR3 runs 12 residues. Between the trimmed V and J ends, which lost 0 bases and 2 bases, there was a span of 2 bases. CDR3 in amino acids: CASSVANYGYTF. The CDR3, as DNA: TGTGCCAGCAGCGTAGCGAACTATGGCTACACCTTC.

The CDR3 loop is CASSSGKPYEQYF. Here the CDR3 DNA reads TGTGCCAGCAGCTCCGGTAAACCCTACGAGCAGTACTTC. The rearrangement joins TRBV12-3 or TRBV12-4 to TRBJ2-7; D not resolved. CDR3 size: 13 residues. The germline V and J ends were trimmed by 6 bases and 2 bases, with 11 bases remaining between them.

The V call is TRBV9, the J call TRBJ2-1; possibly TRBD2 for D (6 bases). Germline assignment: CDR1 SGDLS and CDR2 YYNGEE. V lost 4 bases to trimming and J lost 10 bases, with 15 bases between them. The CDR3 runs 13 residues. CDR3 nucleotide sequence: TGTGCCAGCAGCAGAGGGGACTCCTGGGAGCAGTTCTTC. It is translated as CASSRGDSWEQFF.

The chain links TRBV7-2 to TRBJ1-5, with D tentatively TRBD1 (5 bases). Trimming left V 4 bases short and J 2 bases short, with 12 bases between. CDR1 is SGHTA, CDR2 FQGNSA, per germline. The CDR3 runs 15 residues. The CDR3 DNA follows: TGTGCCAGCAGCTCCCAGGGCTCCGGCAATCAGCCCCAGCATTTT. Translating it yields CASSSQGSGNQPQHF.

The chain recombines TRBV4-1 with TRBJ2-2; 8 nucleotides align to TRBD2. Per the germline V gene, CDR1 is MGHRA and CDR2 is YSYEKL. V shed 3 bases, J shed 5 bases, and the junction held 5 bases outside the gene matches. This CDR3 contains 15 residues. The CDR3 region is CASSHSGGATGELFF. The CDR3, as DNA: TGCGCCAGCAGCCACTCCGGGGGGGCGACCGGGGAGCTGTTTTTT.

The rearrangement links TRBV7-8 to TRBJ1-1; TRBD1 matches at 7 bases. Losses at the gene ends were 5 bases for V and 6 bases for J; bases not matched to a gene: 3. The CDR3 runs to 12 residues. Germline V gene data show CDR1 as SGHVS and CDR2 as FQNEAQ. For the CDR3, the DNA is TGTGCCAGCAGCGAAGGACAGGCTGAAGCTTTCTTT. Its translation is CASSEGQAEAFF.

The chain combines TRBV7-9 with TRBJ1-5, with TRBD1 matching 7 bases. Germline V lookup: CDR1 SEHNR, CDR2 FQNEAQ (reference sequence). The CDR3 has 15 amino acids. The trim removed 5 bases at V and 0 bases at J, leaving 4 bases unmatched. CDR3 DNA: TGTGCCAGCAGCGCACAGGGGAATAGCAATCAGCCCCAGCATTTT. Translation gives CASSAQGNSNQPQHF.

CDR3 region: CASSEIPSGSYNEQFF. Written as DNA, the CDR3 is TGTGCCAGCAGTGAAATCCCTAGCGGGAGTTACAATGAGCAGTTCTTC. V gene TRBV6-1 combines with J gene TRBJ2-1, with 10 bases lining up with TRBD2. CDR3 size: 16 residues. V shed 2 bases, J shed 4 bases, and the junction held 5 bases outside the gene matches. Germline lookup yields CDR1 MNHNS and CDR2 SASEGT.

V and J are TRBV7-9 and TRBJ2-7, with 13 positions matching TRBD2. V lost 5 bases to trimming and J lost 4 bases; unmatched junction nucleotides: 8. CDR1 SEHNR and CDR2 FQNEAQ come from the germline V gene (reference sequence). CDR3 length: 16 residues. The CDR3 bases are TGTGCCAGCAGCCGTGGACTAGCGGGGGTAGGATACGAGCAGTACTTC. It encodes CASSRGLAGVGYEQYF. Based on the CDR3 plus reference TRBV7-9 and TRBJ2-7, the full variable domain is DTGVSQNPRHKITKRGQNVTFRCDPISEHNRLYWYRQTLGQGPEFLTYFQNEAQLEKSRLLSDRFSAERPKGSFSTLEIQRTEQGDSAMYLCASSRGLAGVGYEQYFGPGTRLTVT.

This chain joins TRBV3-1 (or the pseudogene TRBV3-2) and TRBJ2-2, with 10 bases that match TRBD2. Unmatched junction bases numbered 9, after V lost 6 bases and J lost 2 bases. Germline CDR1 is LGHDT and CDR2 is YNNKEL (reference sequence). This CDR3 contains 17 residues. The CDR3 protein is CASSHGILAGNTGELFF. The CDR3 DNA reads as TGTGCCAGCAGTCATGGCATACTAGCGGGAAACACCGGGGAGCTGTTTTTT.

The chain recombines TRBV7-9 with TRBJ2-7; no firm D call. This CDR3 comprises 12 residues. Trimming left V 4 bases short and J 0 bases short, with 4 bases between. Looked up from germline, CDR1 is SEHNR and CDR2 is FQNEAQ (reference sequence). CDR3 sequence (DNA): TGTGCCAGCAGCTCCGTCTCCTACGAGCAGTACTTC. Protein sequence: CASSSVSYEQYF. The full variable domain, its missing parts supplied by reference TRBV7-9 and TRBJ2-7, is DTGVSQNPRHKITKRGQNVTFRCDPISEHNRLYWYRQTLGQGPEFLTYFQNEAQLEKSRLLSDRFSAERPKGSFSTLEIQRTEQGDSAMYLCASSSVSYEQYFGPGTRLTVT.

This rearrangement joins TRBV20-1 to TRBJ1-2; perhaps TRBD1 as D (5 bases). With 3 bases removed from V and 7 bases from J, the gap between germline ends came to 12 bases. The germline gives CDR1 DFQATT, CDR2 SNEGSKA (reference sequence). The CDR3 runs 12 residues. This chain's CDR3 is CSASVGVLGYTF. The CDR3 region has the DNA TGCAGTGCTAGTGTAGGGGTGCTTGGCTACACCTTC.

The chain has TRBV27 and TRBJ2-5; 10 bases line up with TRBD1. The CDR3 spans 14 residues. The germline V gene has CDR1 MNHEY and CDR2 SMNVEV (reference sequence). The junction had 4 bases not matched to a gene; V was cut back by 5 bases and J by 4 bases. CDR3 region: CASSPRTGGETQYF. The CDR3 nucleotides are TGTGCCAGCAGTCCGAGGACAGGGGGAGAGACCCAGTACTTC.

This chain connects TRBV2 to TRBJ1-2; 7 bases map to TRBD1. This CDR3 has 16 residues. V lost 4 bases to trimming and J lost 5 bases; unmatched junction nucleotides: 13. Germline V gene lookup returns CDR1 SNHLY and CDR2 FYNNEI. CDR3 DNA: TGTGCCAGCAGTGTAACCGGGACAGAGCTTGCATATGGCTACACCTTC. The encoded protein is CASSVTGTELAYGYTF.

The V and J genes are TRBV28 and TRBJ2-3, with 10 positions matching TRBD2. V shed 6 bases, J shed 5 bases, and the junction held 14 bases outside the gene matches. This CDR3 has 17 amino acids. CDR1 is MDHEN, CDR2 SYDVKM, per germline. CDR3 coding DNA: TGTGCCAGCAGCCCCGACCAGCGGGAGGGCCAGGAAGATACGCAGTATTTT. This encodes CASSPDQREGQEDTQYF. Filled out from reference TRBV28 and TRBJ2-3, the complete variable domain reads DVKVTQSSRYLVKRTGEKVFLECVQDMDHENMFWYRQDPGLGLRLIYFSYDVKMKEKGDIPEGYSVSREKKERFSLILESASTNQTSMYLCASSPDQREGQEDTQYFGPGTRLTVL.

The chain is built from TRBV29-1 and TRBJ2-2; TRBD1 might be the D (6 bases). Trimming stripped 4 bases from V and 7 bases from J, with 16 bases between. This CDR3 is built from 14 residues. The germline V gene encodes CDR1 SQVTM and CDR2 ANQGSEA. CDR3 DNA sequence: TGCAGCGTTGCATCAGGGGTTGTTGGCGGGGAGCTGTTTTTT. The encoded protein is CSVASGVVGGELFF.